This T cell receptor (beta chain) is from a study of blood T cell repertoires in COVID-19. About the study: PBMCs, B-cell-depleted T cells, or T cells were the source of the cDNA or gDNA that made up the material.

In the original processing: By means of reference gene primer amplification, nucleated cell counts were estimated. Data came from immunoSEQ multiplex PCR; TCRdb stores just in-frame clones and leaves some out. V and J calls plus clone size are reproduced from that table; the DNA served to infer D and trimming. The profile shows 250,000 to 350,000 clones, around nine tenths of them singletons. Sequencing was done on a sample of PBMCs or T cells enriched from blood (not recorded which). The sequence was obtained from a woman in her twenties or thirties who had recovered from COVID-19.

The CDR3 protein is CASSFSRTGAEAFF. CDR3 DNA: TGCGCCAGCAGCTTTTCGAGGACAGGCGCTGAAGCTTTCTTT. The chain couples TRBV5-1 to TRBJ1-1; TRBD1 aligns across 7 bases. There are 14 residues in the CDR3. Germline-derived CDR1 and CDR2 are SGHRS and YFSETQ. V lost 2 bases to trimming and J lost 6 bases; unmatched junction nucleotides: 7.